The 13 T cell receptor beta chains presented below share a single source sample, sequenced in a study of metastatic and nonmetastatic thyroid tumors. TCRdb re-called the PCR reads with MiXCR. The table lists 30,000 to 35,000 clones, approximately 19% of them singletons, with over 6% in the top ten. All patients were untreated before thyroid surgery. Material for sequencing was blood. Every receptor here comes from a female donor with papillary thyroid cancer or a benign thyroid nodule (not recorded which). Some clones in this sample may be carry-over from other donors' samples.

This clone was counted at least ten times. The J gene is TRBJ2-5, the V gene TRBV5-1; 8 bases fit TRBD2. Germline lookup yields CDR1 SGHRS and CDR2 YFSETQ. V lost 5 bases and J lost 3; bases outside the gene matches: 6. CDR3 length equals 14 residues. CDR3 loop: CASSIRGGEETQYF. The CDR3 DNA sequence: TGCGCCAGCAGTATCCGGGGGGGAGAAGAGACCCAGTACTTC.

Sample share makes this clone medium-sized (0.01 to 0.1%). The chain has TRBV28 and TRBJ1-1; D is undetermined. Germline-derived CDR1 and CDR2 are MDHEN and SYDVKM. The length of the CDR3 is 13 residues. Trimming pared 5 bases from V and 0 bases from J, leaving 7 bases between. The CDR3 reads CASSRRLNTEAFF. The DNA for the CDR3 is TGTGCCAGCAGTCGTCGGCTGAACACTGAAGCTTTCTTT. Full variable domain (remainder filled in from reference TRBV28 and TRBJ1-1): DVKVTQSSRYLVKRTGEKVFLECVQDMDHENMFWYRQDPGLGLRLIYFSYDVKMKEKGDIPEGYSVSREKKERFSLILESASTNQTSMYLCASSRRLNTEAFFGQGTRLTVV.

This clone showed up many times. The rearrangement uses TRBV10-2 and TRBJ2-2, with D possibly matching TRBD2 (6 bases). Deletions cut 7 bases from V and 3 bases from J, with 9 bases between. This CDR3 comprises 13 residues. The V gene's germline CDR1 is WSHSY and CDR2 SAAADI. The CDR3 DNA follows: TGCGCCAGCACTCGGGACTACACCGGGGAGCTGTTTTTT. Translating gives CASTRDYTGELFF.

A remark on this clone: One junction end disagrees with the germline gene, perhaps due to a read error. The CDR3 nucleotides are TGTGCCAGCAGCGTAGGACGCGAGGACCTCGCAAGGAAGACCAAGTACTTC. Protein sequence: CASSVGREDLARKTKYF. The chain employs TRBV7-2 and TRBJ2-5; D remains ambiguous. This CDR3 spans 17 amino acids. The germline CDR1 and CDR2 sequences are SGHTA and FQGNSA.

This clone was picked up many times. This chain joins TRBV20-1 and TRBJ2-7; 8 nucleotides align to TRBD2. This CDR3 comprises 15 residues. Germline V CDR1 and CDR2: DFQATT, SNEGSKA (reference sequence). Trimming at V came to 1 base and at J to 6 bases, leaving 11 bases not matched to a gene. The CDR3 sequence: CSARGAGTRGAEQYF. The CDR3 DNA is TGCAGTGCTAGAGGTGCCGGGACTAGAGGAGCCGAGCAGTACTTC.

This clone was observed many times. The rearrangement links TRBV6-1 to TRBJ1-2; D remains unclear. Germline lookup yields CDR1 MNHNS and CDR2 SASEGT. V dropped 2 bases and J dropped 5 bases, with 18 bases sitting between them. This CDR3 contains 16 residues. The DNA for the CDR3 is TGTGCCAGCAGTGAATATGCGGCGAACGGGGAATATGGCTACACCTTC. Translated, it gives CASSEYAANGEYGYTF.

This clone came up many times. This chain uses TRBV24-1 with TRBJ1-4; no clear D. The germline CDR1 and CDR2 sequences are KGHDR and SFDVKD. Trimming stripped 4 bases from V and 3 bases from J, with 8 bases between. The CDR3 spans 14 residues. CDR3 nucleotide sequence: TGTGCCACCAGTGAGGCCCCACCTAATGAAAAACTGTTTTTT. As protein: CATSEAPPNEKLFF.

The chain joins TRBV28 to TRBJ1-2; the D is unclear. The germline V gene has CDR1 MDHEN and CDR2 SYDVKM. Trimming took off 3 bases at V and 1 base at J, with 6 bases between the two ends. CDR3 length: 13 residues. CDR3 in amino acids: CASSFRGNYGYTF. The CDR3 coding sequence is TGTGCCAGCAGTTTCCGGGGTAACTATGGCTACACCTTC.

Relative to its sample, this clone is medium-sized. The CDR3 coding sequence is TGCAGTGCTAGAGGTCAGACAGGGGGCAATGAGCAGTTCTTC. Translated: CSARGQTGGNEQFF. The J gene is TRBJ2-1, the V gene TRBV20-1, with TRBD1 matching 9 bases. Germline-derived CDR1 and CDR2 are DFQATT and SNEGSKA (reference sequence). The V and J ends lost 1 base and 6 bases, in that order; junction bases with no gene match: 4. There are 14 residues in the CDR3.

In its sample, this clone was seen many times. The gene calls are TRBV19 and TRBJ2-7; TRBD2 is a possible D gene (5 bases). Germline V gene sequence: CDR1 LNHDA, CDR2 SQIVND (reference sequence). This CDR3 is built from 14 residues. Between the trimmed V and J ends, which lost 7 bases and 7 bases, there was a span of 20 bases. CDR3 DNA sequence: TGTGCCAGTACCCCCGTGTTGGGTGGAGGAGAGCAGTACTTC. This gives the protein CASTPVLGGGEQYF.

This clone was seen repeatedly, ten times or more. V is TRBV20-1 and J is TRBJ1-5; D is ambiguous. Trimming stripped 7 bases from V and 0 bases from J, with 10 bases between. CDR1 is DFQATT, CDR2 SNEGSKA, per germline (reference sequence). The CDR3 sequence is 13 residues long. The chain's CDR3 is CSVFRNSNQPQHF. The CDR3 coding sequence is TGCAGTGTGTTCCGAAATAGCAATCAGCCCCAGCATTTT.

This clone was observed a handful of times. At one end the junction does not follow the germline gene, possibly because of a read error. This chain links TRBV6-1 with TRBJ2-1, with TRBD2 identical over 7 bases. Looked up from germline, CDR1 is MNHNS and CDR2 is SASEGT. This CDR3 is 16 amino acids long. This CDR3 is CVSSENLAVVYNEQFF. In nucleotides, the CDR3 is TGTGTCAGCAGTGAAAATCTAGCGGTAGTTTACAATGAGCAGTTCTTC.

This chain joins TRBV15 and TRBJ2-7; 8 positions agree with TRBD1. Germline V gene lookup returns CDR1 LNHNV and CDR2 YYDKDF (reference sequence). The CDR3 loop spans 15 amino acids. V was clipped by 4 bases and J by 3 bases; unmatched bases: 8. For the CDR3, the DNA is TGTGCCACCAGCAAAGACAGGGGCCGCGGCTACGAGCAGTACTTC. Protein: CATSKDRGRGYEQYF.